This T cell receptor beta chain was sequenced in a study of blood T cell repertoires in COVID-19. The wider study: Samples came from the United States, Italy and Spain, spanning acute and convalescent COVID-19. In each case, the material was cDNA or gDNA derived from T cells, B-cell-depleted T cells, or PBMCs.

As processed by the authors: Amplification from reference gene primers served as the basis for estimated nucleated cell counts. Method: immunoSEQ multiplex PCR; TCRdb's copy keeps in-frame clones and lacks some. V, J and clone size are taken as reported in that table, and D and trimming were inferred from the DNA itself. This table holds some 190,000 clones, roughly 80% found once. The V gene lost 3 bases and the J gene lost 7 bases, with 7 bases spanning the gap. The length of the CDR3 is 12 residues. The V gene's germline CDR1 is LNHDA and CDR2 SQIVND (reference sequence). This clone has only a few counts.

This sequence joins TRBV19 and TRBJ1-5; D ambiguous. The clonotype comes from a woman in her 50s with acute or convalescent COVID-19. Sequencing input: peripheral blood. The CDR3 nucleotides read TGTGCCAGTAGTATGAGAAGCCAGCCCCAGCATTTT. As protein: CASSMRSQPQHF. Based on the CDR3 plus reference TRBV19 and TRBJ1-5, the full variable domain is DGGITQSPKYLFRKEGQNVTLSCEQNLNHDAMYWYRQDPGQGLRLIYYSQIVNDFQKGDIAEGYSVSREKKESFPLTVTSAQKNPTAFYLCASSMRSQPQHFGDGTRLSIL.